A single T cell receptor beta chain is shown here with its context. There is no known antigen for this receptor. Qualities for individual bases were not recorded, and no much larger clone is one base off. Libraries were made using the immunoSEQ multiplex PCR assay. For the multiplex PCR, a mixture combining 60 forward primers for TCR Vbeta segments and 13 reverse primers for TCR Jbeta segments was used. Amplification of the CDR3 region of rearranged TCR beta genes was performed with a multiplex PCR assay on genomic DNA. The Illumina HiSeq System was used to sequence the amplified TCR beta libraries as 87-base-pair reads. On the study's bioinformatics: A later analysis tallied 70 million to 100 million unique TCR beta chains across the 600 to 700 repertoires, and approximately 12 million of those chains were shared by two or more donors. A nearest-neighbor algorithm error-corrected the raw reads and collapsed the reads into unique sequences, merging closely related sequences to remove PCR and sequencing errors. To assign V, D and J gene segments, CDR3 sequences were aligned to IMGT reference sequences. For a sequence to be retained, at least a six-nucleotide match to both a V gene segment and a J gene segment was required. A rearrangement counted as productive if the CDR3 had no stop codons and remained in frame with V and J, and every other rearrangement counted as non-productive. Following IMGT convention, CDR3 was defined as the stretch from the second conserved V-encoded cysteine up to the conserved J-encoded phenylalanine. Sequences without an unambiguous match to a single V gene segment were excluded from the earlier analysis of 450 to 750 of the donors. An earlier analysis of just under 600 of the donors called V segments functional above 56.7% productive rearrangements and segregating when the between-donor standard deviation exceeded 5%. A statistical classification framework was built to diagnose cytomegalovirus status from the catalog of TCR beta chain sequences. In a later analysis, TCR nucleotide sequences were compared against IMGT/GENE-DB human TR gene sequences so that V and J genes could be assigned. In a later analysis, CDR3 sequences and most-parsimonious VDJ recombination scenarios were assigned using the TCRdist pipeline. In a later analysis, every TCR beta chain was defined by the combination of its CDR3 amino acid sequence and its V-gene family, and reads without a unique V-gene family were dropped. A later analysis removed 592 highly shared, low-generation-probability nucleotide sequences to deal with suspected cross-contamination and a sequencing artifact. For each public chain, a later analysis derived a clonal expansion index from normalized ranks of inferred template counts within each repertoire. A later analysis computed generation probabilities with a VDJ recombination model fitted to out-of-frame rearrangements, and checked the results against IGoR. Hypergeometric tests were used in a later analysis to score TCR-TCR, TCR-HLA and TCR-CMV co-occurrence, with a repertoire-size bias correction applied to the TCR pairs. A later analysis estimated false discovery rates by permuting HLA or CMV assignments 20 times. In a later analysis, co-occurring TCRs were grouped using DBSCAN, with TCRdist sequence similarity added in when clustering inside HLA-allele-positive subsets. For co-occurrence clustering, repertoires with fewer than 30,000 or more than 120,000 public chains were excluded, along with a handful of repertoires with anomalous nucleotide sharing. TCRdb provides this immuneACCESS table in a form limited to in-frame rearrangements. Some clones are lacking; in checked studies, under half of them reflect an unresolved V gene, and why the rest are absent is not known. V and J calls and clone size follow that table, whereas D and trimming were derived from the DNA. Across this sample there are over 65,000 clones, with around 74% seen only once. In total, the top ten clones hold 7.4% of the sample.

The cohort was made up of 500 to 850 healthy bone marrow donors. Cohort members were all nominally healthy when sampled, although unrecorded immune exposures were likely present. The donor was CMV seropositive and belonged to the group of a few hundred seropositive cohort members. A peripheral blood sample was provided by each donor, and peripheral blood mononuclear cells were used for TCR beta sequencing. The Qiagen DNeasy Blood Extraction Kit was used to extract genomic DNA from the blood cell samples. This record comes from a study of cytomegalovirus exposure and HLA in healthy donors (dated by TCRdb to about 2017). With respect to the entire study: In an earlier analysis of 587 of the donors, around 290 Gb of sequence data and 117 million unique TCR beta sequences from about 190 million T cells were reported. High-throughput TCR immunosequencing, statistical association of individual TCRs with disease status, and machine learning were combined to predict cytomegalovirus infection status. A later genetic analysis used genome-wide SNP genotypes for about 65% of the roughly 670 donors, treating that subset as a discovery cohort. A handful of DR-DQ haplotypes were handled as single units for association and clustering because linkage in the cohort was strong. Across about 370 genotyped donors of the cohort, an average of about 240,000 unique TCR beta nucleotide sequences per donor were sequenced, and roughly 17% of those sequences were non-productive. Donor age, sex, ethnicity and CMV serostatus were collected together with the repertoire data. Typing coverage differed by locus: A, B, C, DRB1 and DQB1 were typed in roughly 629-630 donors, DQA1 in about 510, DPA1 in 606, and DPB1 in approximately 450. Every repertoire in the discovery cohort had been generated on one and the same sequencing platform. Approximately 300 gigabases of sequencing data and roughly 80 million unique TCR sequences made up an early release that covered some 640 HLA-typed donors. The study used immunosequencing to profile the T cell repertoires of some 600 subjects and linked those repertoires to cytomegalovirus serostatus. The study was designed to test whether signatures of past pathogen exposure could be identified by cataloging public T cell receptors. HLA typing included class I and class II loci at four-digit resolution. Of the roughly 390 genotyped donors, approximately 82% fell in the genetic ancestry cluster associated with self-reported Caucasian donors. In a later analysis, previously published TCR beta repertoires from fewer than 750 donors were re-analyzed and high-resolution HLA genotyping was added so that TCR occurrence patterns could be studied. Rather than using new phenotypic data, the later analysis identified candidate immune exposures from TCR beta sequences and from how often those sequences occurred across donors. Along with the roughly 710-subject first cohort, a separate validation cohort of more than 90 different subjects was used. An earlier analysis of 587 of the donors applied high-throughput TCR beta sequencing to assess whether each TCR beta V gene segment acted as functional or pseudogenic. Broader findings and caveats from the paper: CMV serostatus was the only immune exposure information available for the cohort. Correlated functional status among segregating V segments might be attributable to linkage disequilibrium, but an unknown experimental factor could not be ruled out. A cluster of highly shared sequence variants was judged likely to represent a technical artifact of the sequencing pipeline. Strong co-occurrence of HLA alleles, especially DR and DQ, made assigning TCR associations to individual alleles difficult. The study gave a list of under 200 TCR beta chains associated with cytomegalovirus. While some public TCRs were present in many individuals, most TCR sequences turned up only very rarely across donors. In a later analysis, about 17,000 TCR beta sequences were associated with specific HLA alleles at a false discovery rate of 0.05. Presence/absence analyses assumed roughly uniform sequencing depth across donors, an assumption that may not hold. According to a later analysis, parvovirus B19, influenza, CMV and Epstein-Barr virus appeared linked to several top co-occurrence clusters. A further reported finding was that TCR beta sequences accurately predicted the HLA-A and HLA-B alleles for most subjects in the first cohort. Because counts were too low, roughly 16 rarely observed V segments, including chromosome 9 orphons, were excluded from the earlier analysis of 500 to 700 of the donors. The cohort was sequenced for TCR beta chains only, and without alpha or paired-chain data the features that could be detected were limited. In a later analysis, TCR association rates were found to vary across HLA loci, with the most associated TCRs seen for DRB1 alleles and the fewest for HLA-C alleles. Compared with the roughly 600-donor mean, donors in an Asian-associated ancestry cluster had fewer N-insertions in productive TCRs, according to a later genetic analysis. Because some donors lacked HLA typing at each locus, the association tests relied only on the typed subset. An association between a missense DCLRE1C variant and V-gene and J-gene trimming of TCR beta chains was found in a later genetic analysis and replicated in an independent cohort. In an earlier analysis of more than 450 of the donors, most TCR beta V segments were observed in productive rearrangements about 90% or about 30% of the time, broadly matching IMGT annotations. According to a later analysis, most CMV-associated TCR beta chains appeared to be HLA-restricted, and the HLA associations seemed to be driven largely by CMV exposure. Some IMGT-functional V segments, including TRBV6-2 and TRBV6-3, could not be distinguished by the 87-base-pair reads and were therefore excluded. According to the authors, the approach could potentially be generalized to other disease states and immunological phenotypes. A later analysis found that HLA-associated TCR beta chains were more clonally expanded and had lower generation probabilities than equally common non-associated chains. In vitro tests confirmed that a few of the cytomegalovirus-associated TCR beta chains recognize cytomegalovirus antigens. The classifier was reported to diagnose cytomegalovirus status with high specificity and sensitivity in both the original and validation cohorts.

Spanning cysteine to phenylalanine, the CDR3 consists of 13 amino acids. Only the CDR3 part of the read is kept: 39 bases, read in frame from the first base. In the germline V gene (reference sequence), CDR1 corresponds to LNHDA and CDR2 to SQIVND. The trim is 6 bases for V and 6 bases for J, with a gap of 14 bases between the germline ends. The rearranged segments are TRBV19 and TRBJ1-2; the D gene assignment is ambiguous. This receptor was taken from a woman younger than 45 in good health and CMV-seropositive. The sample consisted of PBMCs. The CDR3 in this case is CASRRASTHGYTF. In nucleotides, the sequence is TGTGCCAGTAGGCGAGCCTCTACCCATGGCTACACCTTC.